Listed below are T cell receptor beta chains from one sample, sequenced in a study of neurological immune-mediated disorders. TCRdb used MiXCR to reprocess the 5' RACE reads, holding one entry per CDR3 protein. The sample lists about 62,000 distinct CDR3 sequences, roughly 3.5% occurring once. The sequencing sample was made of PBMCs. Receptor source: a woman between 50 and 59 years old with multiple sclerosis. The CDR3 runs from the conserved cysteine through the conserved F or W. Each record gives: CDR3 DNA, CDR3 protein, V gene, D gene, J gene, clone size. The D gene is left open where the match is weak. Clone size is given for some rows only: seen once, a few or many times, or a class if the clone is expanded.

CDR3nt: TGTGCCAGCAGTGCACAGGGTGGGGGAAGGACCCAGTACTTC
CDR3aa: CASSAQGGGRTQYF
v_gene: TRBV7-2
d_gene: .
j_gene: TRBJ2-5
abundance: many

CDR3nt: TGTGCCAGCTTGGACGGGGGTAGCGGGCTGAATGAGCAGTTCTTC
CDR3aa: CASLDGGSGLNEQFF
v_gene: TRBV6-2/TRBV6-3
d_gene: TRBD2
j_gene: TRBJ2-1
abundance: many

CDR3nt: TGTGCCAGCAGCGACCTCGGAAAGGGTTGGAATGAGCAGTTCTTC
CDR3aa: CASSDLGKGWNEQFF
v_gene: TRBV6-6
d_gene: .
j_gene: TRBJ2-1
abundance: .

CDR3nt: TGTGCTAGTGGTTTAAGGCCAACGCGGTATTTT
CDR3aa: CASGLRPTRYF
v_gene: TRBV12-5
d_gene: .
j_gene: TRBJ2-3
abundance: many

CDR3nt: TGTGCCAGCAGCTCCAAGGGGGCGGGACAAGAGACCCAGTACTTC
CDR3aa: CASSSKGAGQETQYF
v_gene: TRBV9
d_gene: .
j_gene: TRBJ2-5
abundance: many

CDR3nt: TGTGCCAGCAGCAACCGGGACTATCAAGAGACCCAGTACTTC
CDR3aa: CASSNRDYQETQYF
v_gene: TRBV11-2
d_gene: TRBD2
j_gene: TRBJ2-5
abundance: many

CDR3nt: TGTGCCACCAACGGGAGGAACACCGGGGAGCTGTTTTTT
CDR3aa: CATNGRNTGELFF
v_gene: TRBV24-1
d_gene: .
j_gene: TRBJ2-2
abundance: many

CDR3nt: TGTGCCAGCACGGCAGGGGGATCACCCCTCAACTTT
CDR3aa: CASTAGGSPLNF
v_gene: TRBV6-1
d_gene: TRBD1
j_gene: TRBJ1-6
abundance: few

CDR3nt: TGCGCCAGCAGCCGCAGGGAGGGAACCTACGAGCAGTACTTC
CDR3aa: CASSRREGTYEQYF
v_gene: TRBV4-3
d_gene: TRBD2
j_gene: TRBJ2-7
abundance: many

CDR3nt: TGCAGTGCTAGAAAAGCGGGGGTGTTCTACGAGCAGTACTTC
CDR3aa: CSARKAGVFYEQYF
v_gene: TRBV20-1
d_gene: TRBD2
j_gene: TRBJ2-7
abundance: many

CDR3nt: TGTGCCAGCAGCCAAAGGAGGGGAGATAATTCACCCCTCCACTTT
CDR3aa: CASSQRRGDNSPLHF
v_gene: TRBV4-2
d_gene: .
j_gene: TRBJ1-6
abundance: many

CDR3nt: TGTGCCAGCAGCCCCGAGAGGTGGGCCGAGCAGTACTTC
CDR3aa: CASSPERWAEQYF
v_gene: TRBV5-5
d_gene: .
j_gene: TRBJ2-7
abundance: many

CDR3nt: TGCGCCAGCAGCGGGACTAGCGGAGGCCAAGAGACCCAGTACTTC
CDR3aa: CASSGTSGGQETQYF
v_gene: TRBV5-1
d_gene: TRBD2
j_gene: TRBJ2-5
abundance: many

CDR3nt: TGTGCCAGCGGGGGGGGGCCAAATCAGCCCCAGAATTTT
CDR3aa: CASGGGPNQPQNF
v_gene: TRBV11-2
d_gene: .
j_gene: TRBJ1-5
abundance: .

CDR3nt: TGCAGTGCCAAAGGGAGGTCGAACACTGAAGCTTTCTTT
CDR3aa: CSAKGRSNTEAFF
v_gene: TRBV20-1
d_gene: .
j_gene: TRBJ1-1
abundance: many

CDR3nt: TGTGCCAGCAGTGCCGGACTAGCGGGATACGAGCAGTACTTC
CDR3aa: CASSAGLAGYEQYF
v_gene: TRBV2
d_gene: TRBD2
j_gene: TRBJ2-7
abundance: many

CDR3nt: TGTGCCAGCAGCCAAGCGGGGGCTAGCGGCTACGAGCAGTACTTC
CDR3aa: CASSQAGASGYEQYF
v_gene: TRBV14
d_gene: .
j_gene: TRBJ2-7
abundance: few

CDR3nt: TGCAGTGCTAGCCTCTCATTACAGGGGGCAGGGTATGGCTACACCTTC
CDR3aa: CSASLSLQGAGYGYTF
v_gene: TRBV20-1
d_gene: TRBD1
j_gene: TRBJ1-2
abundance: many

CDR3nt: TGTGCCAGTAGCGGAGGGACAGCCTCTGGGGCCAACGTCCTGACTTTC
CDR3aa: CASSGGTASGANVLTF
v_gene: TRBV19
d_gene: .
j_gene: TRBJ2-6
abundance: many

CDR3nt: TGTGCCAGCAGTTTGGAAAATAGCAATCAGCCCCAGCATTTT
CDR3aa: CASSLENSNQPQHF
v_gene: TRBV27
d_gene: .
j_gene: TRBJ1-5
abundance: many